What follows are 19 T cell receptor beta chains derived from one specimen sequenced in a study of CD8 T cells in Susac syndrome. Reverse transcription of 0.5 to 1 ug RNA was carried out with random hexamers. TCRdb re-derived calls from the immunoSEQ multiplex PCR reads in MiXCR, one entry per CDR3 protein. The sample records 150,000 or so distinct CDR3 sequences, approximately 95% being singletons. The sequencing sample was made of CD4+ T cells from PBMCs. The receptor source for this set is a human donor with multiple sclerosis.

The chain joins TRBV6-1 to TRBJ2-7, with 9 bases that match TRBD1. The CDR3 contains 16 residues. V shed 8 bases and J 5 bases; nucleotides not matched to a gene: 16. In germline, CDR1 is MNHNS, CDR2 SASEGT. CDR3 nucleotides: TGTGCCAGCCCGCCTAAGGGACAGGGCCGTCTCCACGAGCAGTACTTC. Its protein product is CASPPKGQGRLHEQYF.

This sequence joins TRBV28 and TRBJ1-1; possibly TRBD1 for D (5 bases). Germline CDR1 is MDHEN and CDR2 is SYDVKM. The V and J ends lost 4 bases and 8 bases respectively, with 8 bases between them. CDR3 length: 11 amino acids. This CDR3 reads CASSSWGEAFF. The CDR3 coding sequence is TGTGCCAGCAGTTCTTGGGGGGAAGCTTTCTTT.

This rearrangement joins TRBV27 to TRBJ2-4, with D perhaps given as TRBD1 or TRBD2 (5 bases each). V was cut by 8 bases and J by 0 bases, with 17 bases left in between. This CDR3 spans 16 amino acids. CDR1 is MNHEY and CDR2 is SMNVEV in the germline V gene (reference sequence). The CDR3 loop is CASATLGVLAKNIQYF. The CDR3 region has the DNA TGTGCCAGCGCCACATTGGGGGTCCTAGCCAAAAACATTCAGTACTTC.

The chain couples TRBV29-1 to TRBJ1-2, with D unresolved. The CDR3 runs to 12 residues. Per the germline V gene, CDR1 is SQVTM and CDR2 is ANQGSEA. The V gene lost 6 bases and the J gene lost 6 bases, with 14 bases spanning the gap. The CDR3 loop is CSVPTVNNGYTF. The DNA for the CDR3 is TGCAGCGTGCCAACGGTCAACAATGGCTACACCTTC.

The chain has TRBV3-1 and TRBJ2-5; 8 nucleotides line up with TRBD2. Germline V gene lookup returns CDR1 LGHDT and CDR2 YNNKEL (reference sequence). Trimming took 7 bases from V and 5 from J; bases not matched to a gene: 15. CDR3 length: 16 residues. The CDR3 spells CASNQGSGMGEETQYF. Here the CDR3 DNA reads TGTGCCAGCAATCAAGGTAGCGGGATGGGCGAGGAGACCCAGTACTTC.

The chain uses TRBV20-1 and TRBJ1-1; tentatively, D is TRBD1 (5 bases). V was clipped by 3 bases and J by 4 bases, with 12 bases between them. The CDR3 consists of 13 residues. CDR1 DFQATT and CDR2 SNEGSKA come from the germline V gene (reference sequence). The CDR3 DNA follows: TGCAGTGCTAGGGCGGGGGTAATCACTGAAGCTTTCTTT. Encoded protein: CSARAGVITEAFF.

The chain joins TRBV29-1 to TRBJ1-1, with D perhaps TRBD1 (6 bases). The CDR3 totals 13 residues. V was trimmed by 5 bases and J by 6 bases, leaving 16 bases between them. Germline V gene lookup returns CDR1 SQVTM and CDR2 ANQGSEA. The CDR3 nucleotides read TGCAGCGTTATAGGACAGTTCATTTCTGAAGCTTTCTTT. Translated, it gives CSVIGQFISEAFF.

CDR3 protein: CASSQDEKVGGYTF. The CDR3 bases are TGCGCCAGCAGCCAAGATGAGAAGGTTGGTGGCTACACCTTC. The chain links TRBV4-1 to TRBJ1-2; D gene ambiguous. The V gene lost 0 bases and the J gene lost 7 bases, with 12 bases spanning the gap. Germline-derived CDR1 and CDR2 are MGHRA and YSYEKL. The CDR3 is 14 amino acids.

The rearrangement joins TRBV6-2 or TRBV6-3 to TRBJ1-1, with a tentative D call TRBD1 (5 bases). Germline V gene lookup returns CDR1 MNHEY and CDR2 SVGEGT. V was shortened by 6 bases and J by 4 bases, with 18 bases between the two germline ends. The CDR3 runs to 15 residues. The CDR3 DNA reads as TGTGCCAGCAGATCCCCTCCGCAGGGCGGCACTGAAGCTTTCTTT. It encodes CASRSPPQGGTEAFF.

A single count supports this clonotype. The chain carries TRBV7-2 and TRBJ2-5, with a tentative D call TRBD1 (7 bases). V was cut by 5 bases and J by 3 bases, with 13 bases left in between. The CDR3 is 14 amino acids. Germline V lookup: CDR1 SGHTA, CDR2 FQGNSA. CDR3 coding DNA: TGTGCCAGCAGCCCGGGGGACAGAAAAGAGACCCAGTACTTC. It specifies CASSPGDRKETQYF.

The CDR3 nucleotides are TGTGCCAGCTCACCAGACGAGGGGACTGAAGCTTTCTTT. Translation: CASSPDEGTEAFF. V is TRBV18 and J is TRBJ1-1, with D maybe TRBD1 (5 bases). Trimming stripped 2 bases from V and 5 bases from J, with 9 bases between. The CDR3 runs to 13 residues. CDR1 is KGHSH, CDR2 LQKENI, per germline.

This clonotype was recorded a few times. The chain joins TRBV28 to TRBJ2-5, with D possibly being TRBD2 (5 bases). V shed 8 bases and J shed 4 bases, with 5 bases lying between them. The germline V gene has CDR1 MDHEN and CDR2 SYDVKM. The CDR3 runs to 10 residues. Here the CDR3 reads CASGRETQYF. The CDR3 nucleotides are TGTGCCAGCGGGAGAGAGACCCAGTACTTC.

V and J are TRBV7-9 and TRBJ2-7; no firm D call. The CDR3 consists of 15 residues. V was pared by 2 bases and J by 5 bases, with 16 bases between. Looked up from germline, CDR1 is SEHNR and CDR2 is FQNEAQ (reference sequence). The CDR3 sequence is CASSLRQDRMDEQYF. The CDR3 nucleotides are TGTGCCAGCAGCTTAAGGCAGGACCGCATGGACGAGCAGTACTTC. Together with reference TRBV7-9 and TRBJ2-7, the CDR3 gives the full variable domain: DTGVSQNPRHKITKRGQNVTFRCDPISEHNRLYWYRQTLGQGPEFLTYFQNEAQLEKSRLLSDRFSAERPKGSFSTLEIQRTEQGDSAMYLCASSLRQDRMDEQYFGPGTRLTVT.

The chain is built from TRBV29-1 and TRBJ2-3; D is ambiguous. This CDR3 is 10 amino acids long. Germline V gives CDR1 SQVTM, CDR2 ANQGSEA. CDR3 in DNA: TGCCGCAGTGGCCACCATACGCAGTATTTT. Amino acid sequence: CRSGHHTQYF.

The chain combines TRBV5-6 with TRBJ2-7, with 9 bases aligning to TRBD1. The germline V gene has CDR1 SGHDT and CDR2 YYEEEE. The CDR3 totals 15 residues. Trimming removed 1 base from V and 2 bases from J; junction bases left unmatched: 4. The CDR3 DNA sequence: TGTGCCAGCAGCTTGAGGGGACAGGGAGCCTACGAGCAGTACTTC. Residues: CASSLRGQGAYEQYF.

The chain carries TRBV13 and TRBJ2-1; D unclear. This CDR3 region has 14 residues. The V gene's germline CDR1 is PRHDT and CDR2 FYEKMQ (reference sequence). V lost 3 bases and J 4 bases, leaving 10 bases between the germline ends. CDR3 DNA sequence: TGTGCCAGCAGCTTTTTGGAAGAGTACAATGAGCAGTTCTTC. Residues: CASSFLEEYNEQFF.

This chain connects TRBV5-4 to TRBJ2-5; perhaps TRBD1 as D (6 bases). Germline V gene sequence: CDR1 SGHNT, CDR2 YYREEE (reference sequence). The CDR3 has 12 residues. Trimming cost V 7 bases and J 4 bases, with 11 bases left between them. CDR3 amino acids: CASGTRGETQYF. DNA for the CDR3: TGTGCCAGCGGGACAAGAGGAGAGACCCAGTACTTC.

The chain recombines TRBV5-6 with TRBJ1-1, with 8 positions matching TRBD1. This CDR3 is built from 14 residues. Germline CDR1 SGHDT, CDR2 YYEEEE. V shed 4 bases and J 6 bases; nucleotides not matched to a gene: 8. The CDR3 protein is CASSPHAGGSEAFF. The CDR3 region has the DNA TGTGCCAGCAGCCCTCATGCAGGGGGCTCTGAAGCTTTCTTT.

The chain recombines TRBV7-9 with TRBJ2-6, with TRBD1 matching over 7 bases. The V gene end was trimmed by 5 bases and the J gene end by 0 bases; junction bases not matched to a gene: 4. Per the germline V gene, CDR1 is SEHNR and CDR2 is FQNEAQ (reference sequence). This CDR3 region has 16 residues. CDR3 sequence reads: CASSPGQSSGANVLTF. CDR3 nucleotides: TGTGCCAGCAGCCCGGGACAGAGCTCTGGGGCCAACGTCCTGACTTTC.